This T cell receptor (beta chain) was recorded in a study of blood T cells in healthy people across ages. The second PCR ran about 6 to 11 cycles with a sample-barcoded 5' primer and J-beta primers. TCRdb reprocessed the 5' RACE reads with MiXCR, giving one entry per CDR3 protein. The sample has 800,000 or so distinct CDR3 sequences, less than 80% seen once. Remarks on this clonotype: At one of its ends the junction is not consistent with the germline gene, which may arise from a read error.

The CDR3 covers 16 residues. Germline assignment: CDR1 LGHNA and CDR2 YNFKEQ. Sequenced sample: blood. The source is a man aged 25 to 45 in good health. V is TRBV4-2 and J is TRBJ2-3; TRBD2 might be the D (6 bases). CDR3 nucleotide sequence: TGTGCCAGCAGCCAAGATGGAGGGTATAGCACAGATACTCAGTATTTT. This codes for CASSQDGGYSTDTQYF.